This T cell receptor (beta chain) is from a study of blood T cell repertoires in COVID-19. Turning to the study itself: Samples taken during acute and convalescent COVID-19 were collected in the United States, Italy and Spain. Nucleic acid was either cDNA or gDNA, and it came from T cells, B-cell-depleted T cells, or PBMCs.

V was pared by 4 bases and J by 0 bases, with 6 bases between. Germline CDR1 and CDR2: SQVTM and ANQGSEA. This CDR3 comprises 12 residues. How the authors handled the data: Reference gene primer amplification gave nucleated cell count estimates. Assay used: immunoSEQ multiplex PCR; TCRdb lists only in-frame clones, some missing. The V and J calls and clone size were taken over from that table, and D and trimming were inferred from the DNA. The data contain about 210,000 clones, 82% of them singletons. This TCR derives from a woman between 40 and 50 years old with acute or convalescent COVID-19. Sequenced sample: peripheral blood. The chain recombines TRBV29-1 with TRBJ2-5; D gene uncertain. DNA of the CDR3: TGCAGCGTTGGACTCAACCAAGAGACCCAGTACTTC. Translating gives CSVGLNQETQYF.